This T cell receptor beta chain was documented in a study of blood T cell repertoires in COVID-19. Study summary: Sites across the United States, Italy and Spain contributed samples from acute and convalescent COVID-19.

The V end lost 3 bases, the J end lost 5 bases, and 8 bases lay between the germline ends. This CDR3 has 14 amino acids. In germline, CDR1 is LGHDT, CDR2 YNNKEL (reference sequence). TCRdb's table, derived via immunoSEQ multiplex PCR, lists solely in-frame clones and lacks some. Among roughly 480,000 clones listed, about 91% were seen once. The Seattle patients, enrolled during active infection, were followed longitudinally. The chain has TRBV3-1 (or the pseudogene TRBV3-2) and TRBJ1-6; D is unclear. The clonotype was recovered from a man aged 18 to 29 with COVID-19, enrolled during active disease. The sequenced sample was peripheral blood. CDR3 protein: CASSQRGNNSPLHF. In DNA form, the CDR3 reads TGTGCCAGCAGCCAGCGGGGTAATAATTCACCCCTCCACTTT.